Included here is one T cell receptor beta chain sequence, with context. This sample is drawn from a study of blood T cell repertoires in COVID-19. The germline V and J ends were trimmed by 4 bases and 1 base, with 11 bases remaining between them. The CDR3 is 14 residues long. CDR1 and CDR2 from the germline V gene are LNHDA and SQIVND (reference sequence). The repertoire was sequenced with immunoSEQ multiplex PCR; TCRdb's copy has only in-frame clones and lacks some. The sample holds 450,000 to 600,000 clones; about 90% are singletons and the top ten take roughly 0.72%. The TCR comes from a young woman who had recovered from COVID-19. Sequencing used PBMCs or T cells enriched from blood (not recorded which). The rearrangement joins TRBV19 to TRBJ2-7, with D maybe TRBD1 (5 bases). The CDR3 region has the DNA TGTGCCAGTAGTAAACCCGACAGTTCCTACGAGCAGTACTTC. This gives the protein CASSKPDSSYEQYF.